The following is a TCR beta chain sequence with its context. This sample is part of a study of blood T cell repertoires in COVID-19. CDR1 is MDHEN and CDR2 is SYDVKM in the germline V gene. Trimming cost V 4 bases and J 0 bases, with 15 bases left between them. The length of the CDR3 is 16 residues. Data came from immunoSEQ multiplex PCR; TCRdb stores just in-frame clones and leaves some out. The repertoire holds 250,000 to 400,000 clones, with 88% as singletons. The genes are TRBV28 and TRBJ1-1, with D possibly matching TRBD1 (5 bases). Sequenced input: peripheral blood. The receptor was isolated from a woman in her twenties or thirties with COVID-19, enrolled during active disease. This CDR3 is CASSSSRRGMNTEAFF. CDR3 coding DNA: TGTGCCAGCAGTTCCTCCCGGAGGGGAATGAACACTGAAGCTTTCTTT. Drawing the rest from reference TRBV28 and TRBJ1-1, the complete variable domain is DVKVTQSSRYLVKRTGEKVFLECVQDMDHENMFWYRQDPGLGLRLIYFSYDVKMKEKGDIPEGYSVSREKKERFSLILESASTNQTSMYLCASSSSRRGMNTEAFFGQGTRLTVV.